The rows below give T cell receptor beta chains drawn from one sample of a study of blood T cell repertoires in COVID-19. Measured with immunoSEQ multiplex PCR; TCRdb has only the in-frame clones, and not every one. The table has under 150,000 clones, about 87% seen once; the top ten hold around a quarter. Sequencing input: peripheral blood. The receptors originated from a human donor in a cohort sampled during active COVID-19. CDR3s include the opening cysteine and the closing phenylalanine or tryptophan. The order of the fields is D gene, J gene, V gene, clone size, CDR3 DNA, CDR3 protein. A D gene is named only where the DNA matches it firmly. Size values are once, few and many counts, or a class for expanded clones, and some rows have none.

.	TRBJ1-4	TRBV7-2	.	TGTGCCAGCAAGGACAGCCCTAATGAAAAACTGTTTTTT	CASKDSPNEKLFF
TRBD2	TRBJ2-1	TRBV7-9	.	TGTGCCAGCAGCCCTATCCGGGGGGGCATCTACAATGAGCAGTTCTTC	CASSPIRGGIYNEQFF
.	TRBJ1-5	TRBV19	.	TGTGCCAGTAGTACGTACAGGGCCGATCAGCCCCAGCATTTT	CASSTYRADQPQHF
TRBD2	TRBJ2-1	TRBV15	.	TGTGCCACCAGCAGAGATAGCCTAGCGGGGGCCAGCCCTCAGTTCTTC	CATSRDSLAGASPQFF
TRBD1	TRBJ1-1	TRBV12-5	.	TGTGCTAGTGGTTTGGTAGTGGGAACAGGGGAGATTAACACTGAAGCTTTCTTT	CASGLVVGTGEINTEAFF
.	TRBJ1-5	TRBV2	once	TGTGCCAGCAGGATTAACAGGGCTAATCAGCCCCAGCATTTT	CASRINRANQPQHF
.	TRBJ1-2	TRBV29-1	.	TGCAGCGTTGAAAACGACAGCCTTTATGGCTACACCTTC	CSVENDSLYGYTF
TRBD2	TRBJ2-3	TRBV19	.	TGTGCCAGTGGGACTAGCGGGGGGATCACAGATACGCAGTATTTT	CASGTSGGITDTQYF
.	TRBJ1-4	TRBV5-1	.	TGCGCCAGCAGCGTGGCGAGGTTCGAGGGAAAACTGTTTTTT	CASSVARFEGKLFF
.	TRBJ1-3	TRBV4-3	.	TGCGCCAGCAGCCAAGATAAGGGGGTTAGAAACACCATATATTTT	CASSQDKGVRNTIYF
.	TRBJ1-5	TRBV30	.	TGTGCCTGGAGTACAGGGACTAGCCTACATAGCAATCAGCCCCAGCATTTT	CAWSTGTSLHSNQPQHF
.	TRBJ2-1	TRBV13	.	TGTGCCAGCAGCTTGGGCCCCAGGACTAAAGGAGATGAGCAGTTCTTC	CASSLGPRTKGDEQFF
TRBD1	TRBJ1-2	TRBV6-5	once	TGTGCCAGCTCCGACAGGGGGGACTGGGGCTACACCTTC	CASSDRGDWGYTF
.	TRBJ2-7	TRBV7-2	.	TGTGCCAGCAGCTTGTACTTCCAGGGTTTCGACGAGCAGTACTTC	CASSLYFQGFDEQYF
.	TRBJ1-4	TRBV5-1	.	TGCGCCAGCAGCTTGGCCGGGGGGGCTAATGAAAAACTGTTTTTT	CASSLAGGANEKLFF
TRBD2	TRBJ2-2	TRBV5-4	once	TGTGCCAGCAGCACACTAGCGGGGAACACCGGGGAGCTGTTTTTT	CASSTLAGNTGELFF
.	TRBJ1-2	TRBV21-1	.	TGTGCCAGCATCCCCCGAGGAGGGCCCTATGGCTACACCTTC	CASIPRGGPYGYTF
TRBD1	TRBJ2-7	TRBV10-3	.	TGTGCCATCAGTAACAGGGGCTCCTACGAGCAGTACTTC	CAISNRGSYEQYF
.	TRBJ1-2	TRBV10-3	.	TGTGCCACCGCATTCCAAGGGAGGTCCAACTATGGCTACACCTTC	CATAFQGRSNYGYTF
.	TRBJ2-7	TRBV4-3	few	TGCGCCAGCAGCTTAAGCCTTAGTCGGGGGGCCTCTCGCGAGCAGTACTTC	CASSLSLSRGASREQYF
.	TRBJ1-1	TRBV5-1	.	TGCGCCAGCAGCCCCGGGGAAGTTGACCTCACTGAAGCTTTCTTT	CASSPGEVDLTEAFF